This T cell receptor (beta chain) was profiled in a study of T cells after yellow fever vaccination (dated by TCRdb to the late 2010s). In terms of the full investigation: The SMART-Seq v4 Ultra Low Input RNA kit was used to prepare libraries from fractions with low cell numbers. Two healthy male donors, one aged 18 to 29 and one aged 30 to 39 years, were included in the cohort. Blood samples were taken at several timepoints before and after primary and secondary immunization, and bulk PBMC replicates and cell subsets were isolated. To follow T-cell clones before and after both primary and booster YFV17D yellow fever vaccination, bulk TCR alpha and beta repertoires underwent longitudinal sequencing. Results and caveats for the whole study, not just this receptor: A small fraction of clonotypes showed up in both the CD4 and CD8 compartments, probably as a result of convergent recombination. Because only two donors were included in the study, the extent to which the findings can be generalized is limited. After the booster, most clones that had expanded after primary vaccination were detected again (approximately 96% of CD4 and around nine tenths of CD8), suggesting broad maintenance of memory. Because abundant contaminating clonotypes from the bulk population could be contained in FACS-sorted repertoires, computational filtering was required. The secondary T-cell response was found to be weaker but faster than the primary response, with a peak reached on day 5 rather than on day 15.

This clonotype has a count of ten or more. No antigen is known for it. Qualities for individual bases were not recorded, and no much larger clone is one base off. Reading the label with the study, this specimen's treatment or condition is: live attenuated yellow fever vaccine strain. PBMCs were isolated from peripheral blood using a standard Ficoll-Paque protocol. Dynabeads CD4 and CD8 positive selection kits were used to isolate the CD4 and CD8 T-cell fractions. TriZol was used to extract RNA from bulk PBMCs, CD4 and CD8 fractions, and dextramer-positive and dextramer-negative fractions. TCR cDNA was synthesized by 5'RACE template switching, which introduced a universal primer site and unique molecular identifiers. Priming for cDNA synthesis came from both the TCR alpha and TCR beta constant segments. Two PCR steps were used to amplify libraries, with sample barcodes and sequencing adapters being added in the second step. Sequencing of libraries was performed on Illumina HiSeq 2500 (2x100 bp) or NovaSeq (2x150 bp). The original pipeline was this. Demultiplexing of reads and collapsing into UMI consensus sequences were performed with MIGEC, and V(D)J alignment was carried out with MiXCR. Using edgeR on replicate PBMC samples, clonotypes were called vaccine-responding if FDR was below 0.01 and the log2 fold change was above 5 up to day 15. Each bulk clonotype received a CD4 or CD8 identity based on whether the sequenced CD4 or CD8 repertoire contained that clonotype at higher abundance. TCRdb trimmed the raw reads at Q25, called clones with MiXCR and kept productive beta chains. Records with the same CDR3 protein are collapsed into one entry carrying the most frequent genes and DNA. In this record, the V and J calls reflect TCRdb's handling and not the investigators' own analysis. This sample is represented by 60,000 to 85,000 distinct CDR3 sequences; less than 8.5% of them were singletons. The ten largest clonotypes hold about 39% of the sample.

Via the germline V gene (reference sequence), CDR1 is SEHNR and CDR2 FQNEAQ. Including the terminal cysteine and phenylalanine, the CDR3 comprises 16 residues. Only the CDR3 portion is preserved as DNA: 48 bases, with reading frame beginning at the first base. V lost 1 base and J lost 0 bases; the stretch between them is 12 bases long. The input for sequencing was CD8+ T cells sorted from PBMCs, taken more than 40 days after the first yellow fever vaccination. The TCR was taken from a man aged 18-30 years who received the YFV17D yellow fever vaccine. The chain links TRBV7-9 with TRBJ2-5; matching of 5 bases hints at TRBD2 as the D gene. DNA sequence: TGTGCCAGCAGCTTAGGGTCGAGGGCGGACCAAGAGACCCAGTACTTC. The encoded protein is CASSLGSRADQETQYF.